This T cell receptor (beta chain) was captured by sequencing in a study of blood T cells in healthy people across ages. The second PCR ran about 6 to 11 cycles with a sample-barcoded 5' primer and J-beta primers. CDR3-containing paired-end reads numbered at least 2.5 million in each sample. TCRdb re-called the 5' RACE reads with MiXCR, one entry per CDR3 protein. Of about 720,000 distinct CDR3 sequences in the sample, roughly 25% were seen once. Germline V gene lookup returns CDR1 SQVTM and CDR2 ANQGSEA. There are 13 residues in the CDR3. These data were also filed under a second study, of T cells of mothers and their children. As that report states: It was through the M1S primer of the second PCR that sample barcodes and 2-4 random nucleotides were added. From each mother came over 8 million TCR beta CDR3 reads, and from each child came roughly 2.9 million.

The source of this sequence is a boy younger than 18 in good health. This chain joins TRBV29-1 and TRBJ2-5; no clear D gene. The assigned J gene may be wrong: the sequence end matches TRBJ2-7 better. The sample consisted of blood. The CDR3 protein is CSVEGMGTYEQYF. CDR3 DNA sequence: TGCAGCGTTGAAGGCATGGGGACCTACGAGCAGTACTTC.